Presented here are 30 T cell receptor beta chains from one specimen sequenced in a study of blood T cell repertoires in COVID-19. The assay was immunoSEQ multiplex PCR, and TCRdb's table has in-frame clones only and misses some. The sample shows about 190,000 clones, under 90% of them seen only once. The sequencing sample was made of peripheral blood. These TCRs come from a human donor in a cohort sampled during active COVID-19.

The V gene is TRBV5-1, the J gene TRBJ1-1, with 9 bases aligning to TRBD1. The CDR3 loop spans 15 amino acids. From germline, CDR1 is SGHRS and CDR2 YFSETQ. V shed 3 bases, J shed 2 bases, and the junction held 5 bases outside the gene matches. In DNA form, the CDR3 reads TGCGCCAGCAGCTCCGGGACAGGGCCAAACACTGAAGCTTTCTTT. It translates to CASSSGTGPNTEAFF.

The rearrangement joins TRBV4-1 to TRBJ2-1; D is possibly TRBD1 (5 bases). The germline CDR1 and CDR2 sequences are MGHRA and YSYEKL. V was cut by 4 bases and J by 5 bases, with 15 bases left in between. The CDR3 has 15 amino acids. The CDR3 reads CASSPIRAQDNEQFF. CDR3 nucleotides: TGCGCCAGCAGCCCCATCAGGGCGCAAGACAATGAGCAGTTCTTC.

The rearrangement uses TRBV19 and TRBJ2-1; D is uncertain. From germline, CDR1 is LNHDA and CDR2 SQIVND (reference sequence). This CDR3 comprises 15 residues. The germline V and J ends were trimmed by 3 bases and 0 bases, with 9 bases remaining between them. The CDR3 region has the DNA TGTGCCAGTAGTATTTGGGCAAACTCCTACAATGAGCAGTTCTTC. It yields the protein CASSIWANSYNEQFF.

The chain links TRBV7-8 to TRBJ2-7, with unresolved D. CDR1 and CDR2 (germline): SGHVS, FQNEAQ. This CDR3 has 16 amino acids. Between the trimmed V and J ends, which lost 3 bases and 4 bases, there was a span of 19 bases. CDR3 nucleotide sequence: TGTGCCAGCAGCTTTTCCCGACCTAGAGCGTCGTACGAGCAGTACTTC. This translates into CASSFSRPRASYEQYF.

This rearrangement joins TRBV6-5 to TRBJ1-2, with a weak D call TRBD1 (6 bases). Deletions cut 0 bases from V and 7 bases from J, with 12 bases between. The CDR3 contains 14 residues. CDR1 MNHEY and CDR2 SVGAGI come from the germline V gene. CDR3 loop: CASSYSKTGGGYTF. The CDR3 region has the DNA TGTGCCAGCAGTTACTCAAAGACAGGAGGTGGCTACACCTTC.

The chain has TRBV5-4 and TRBJ2-7, with 7 bases aligning to TRBD2. V shed 4 bases and J 4 bases; nucleotides not matched to a gene: 8. This CDR3 spans 14 amino acids. Germline V lookup: CDR1 SGHNT, CDR2 YYREEE (reference sequence). The CDR3 DNA is TGTGCCAGCAGCCCGGGAGGCTATCATTACGAGCAGTACTTC. Protein: CASSPGGYHYEQYF.

The rearrangement joins TRBV4-1 to TRBJ1-5, with D hard to call. From germline, CDR1 is MGHRA and CDR2 YSYEKL. Trimming took off 0 bases at V and 5 bases at J, with 5 bases between the two ends. The CDR3 is made up of 13 amino acids. CDR3 sequence: CASSQEYHQPQHF. The CDR3, as DNA: TGCGCCAGCAGCCAAGAGTATCATCAGCCCCAGCATTTT.

The V gene is TRBV2, the J gene TRBJ1-2, with D possibly matching TRBD1 (5 bases). The CDR3 is 14 amino acids. The germline gives CDR1 SNHLY, CDR2 FYNNEI. Between the trimmed V and J ends, which lost 8 bases and 8 bases, there was a span of 21 bases. CDR3 nucleotide sequence: TGTGCCAGCTCTGAGGCAGGGAAGCGTTGGGGCTACACCTTC. This codes for CASSEAGKRWGYTF.

The CDR3 bases are TGTGCCAGCAGCTTAGCGCGGGACAGCTCCTACGAGCAGTACGTC. Its protein is CASSLARDSSYEQYV. V gene TRBV7-8 combines with J gene TRBJ2-7; weak D call: TRBD1 (7 bases). Between the trimmed V and J ends, which lost 0 bases and 0 bases, there was a span of 9 bases. The germline V gene has CDR1 SGHVS and CDR2 FQNEAQ. The CDR3 has 15 amino acids.

This chain links TRBV10-2 with TRBJ1-2, with 8 bases fitting TRBD1. J lost 2 bases, V lost 6 bases, and 8 bases had no gene match. CDR1 WSHSY and CDR2 SAAADI come from the germline V gene. The CDR3 has 15 amino acids. For the CDR3, the DNA is TGCGCCAGCAGCACCAGGGGGCGCCCAAACTATGGCTACACCTTC. It codes for CASSTRGRPNYGYTF.

CDR3 bases: TGTGCCAGCAGCCGGACTAGCAGCACCGGGGAGCTGTTTTTT. Translating it yields CASSRTSSTGELFF. The chain uses TRBV7-2 and TRBJ2-2, with 8 bases that match TRBD2. The CDR3 length is 14 residues. In germline, CDR1 is SGHTA, CDR2 FQGNSA. With 5 bases clipped from V and 4 bases from J, the junction kept 3 bases outside the gene matches.

The table lists this clone with a count of one. This CDR3 is also generated by other DNA sequences in the sample. The chain combines TRBV18 with TRBJ1-2; no reliable D call. The germline gives CDR1 KGHSH, CDR2 LQKENI. CDR3 size: 12 residues. With 2 bases removed from V and 5 bases from J, the gap between germline ends came to 6 bases. CDR3: CASSPENYGYTF. In DNA, the CDR3 is TGTGCCAGCTCACCAGAGAATTATGGCTACACCTTC.

For the CDR3, the DNA is TGTGCCAGCTCACCCCTTACCGGGACAGGAATAGAGACCCAGTACTTC. It codes for CASSPLTGTGIETQYF. The rearrangement uses TRBV18 and TRBJ2-5, with 8 bases lining up with TRBD1. The V gene's germline CDR1 is KGHSH and CDR2 LQKENI. Losses at the gene ends were 3 bases for V and 4 bases for J; bases not matched to a gene: 10. CDR3 length: 16 residues. Based on the CDR3 plus reference TRBV18 and TRBJ2-5, the full variable domain is NAGVMQNPRHLVRRRGQEARLRCSPMKGHSHVYWYRQLPEEGLKFMVYLQKENIIDESGMPKERFSAEFPKEGPSILRIQQVVRGDSAAYFCASSPLTGTGIETQYFGPGTRLLVL.

V gene TRBV4-1 combines with J gene TRBJ1-2; D is ambiguous. V was pared by 4 bases and J by 7 bases, with 16 bases between. There are 14 residues in the CDR3. Germline CDR1 reads MGHRA; CDR2 reads YSYEKL. This CDR3 is CASSRPRELAGYTF. CDR3 bases: TGCGCCAGCAGCCGCCCGCGGGAATTGGCTGGCTACACCTTC.

The chain couples TRBV15 to TRBJ2-7; tentatively, D is TRBD2 (6 bases). The CDR3 sequence is 17 residues long. V was cut by 3 bases and J by 3 bases, with 21 bases left in between. The germline V gene has CDR1 LNHNV and CDR2 YYDKDF (reference sequence). The CDR3 loop is CATSRDLAKRIHYEQYF. The CDR3 region has the DNA TGTGCCACCAGCAGGGACCTAGCGAAACGAATACACTACGAGCAGTACTTC. Full variable domain (remainder filled in from reference TRBV15 and TRBJ2-7): DAMVIQNPRYQVTQFGKPVTLSCSQTLNHNVMYWYQQKSSQAPKLLFHYYDKDFNNEADTPDNFQSRRPNTSFCFLDIRSPGLGDTAMYLCATSRDLAKRIHYEQYFGPGTRLTVT.

J is TRBJ2-1 and V is TRBV15, with 12 bases aligning to TRBD2. In germline, CDR1 is LNHNV, CDR2 YYDKDF (reference sequence). The CDR3 has 15 amino acids. V lost 4 bases, J lost 6 bases, and 4 bases stayed unmatched. The CDR3: CATSTGLAGFNEQFF. The CDR3 bases are TGTGCCACCAGCACGGGACTAGCGGGTTTCAATGAGCAGTTCTTC.

The rearrangement links TRBV6-5 to TRBJ1-1, with D perhaps matching TRBD1 (6 bases). This CDR3 is built from 15 residues. Germline assignment: CDR1 MNHEY and CDR2 SVGAGI. Trimming stripped 6 bases from V and 2 bases from J, with 16 bases between. CDR3 sequence: CASSNRQERNTEAFF. CDR3 bases: TGTGCCAGCAGCAACCGACAGGAGAGAAACACTGAAGCTTTCTTT.

The V and J genes are TRBV7-9 and TRBJ2-3; 7 nucleotides agree with TRBD1. This CDR3 region has 15 residues. J was trimmed by 1 base and V by 3 bases; bases with no gene match: 4. Germline V gene sequence: CDR1 SEHNR, CDR2 FQNEAQ (reference sequence). The CDR3 sequence: CASSFRTGGTDTQYF. CDR3 DNA sequence: TGTGCCAGCAGCTTTCGGACAGGTGGCACAGATACGCAGTATTTT. Supplemented by reference TRBV7-9 and TRBJ2-3, the full variable domain reads DTGVSQNPRHKITKRGQNVTFRCDPISEHNRLYWYRQTLGQGPEFLTYFQNEAQLEKSRLLSDRFSAERPKGSFSTLEIQRTEQGDSAMYLCASSFRTGGTDTQYFGPGTRLTVL.

The chain is built from TRBV30 and TRBJ1-5; the D gene is possibly TRBD1 (6 bases). Germline loops: CDR1 GTSNPN, CDR2 SVGIG (reference sequence). The CDR3 consists of 13 residues. V gave up 0 bases and J gave up 7 bases, with 10 bases separating them. The CDR3 sequence is CAWSVAGTQPQHF. The CDR3 bases are TGTGCCTGGAGTGTGGCAGGGACACAGCCCCAGCATTTT.

The chain recombines TRBV3-1 (or the pseudogene TRBV3-2) with TRBJ2-7; 7 bases agree with TRBD1. The CDR3 has 15 amino acids. V was pared by 4 bases and J by 1 base, with 7 bases of the junction left unmatched. Germline loops: CDR1 LGHDT, CDR2 YNNKEL (reference sequence). This chain's CDR3 is CASSPSGTVSYEQYF. The CDR3 DNA follows: TGTGCCAGCAGCCCCTCCGGGACAGTTTCCTACGAGCAGTACTTC.

Here the CDR3 reads CASSLGLEQYV. The CDR3 nucleotides are TGTGCCAGCAGCCTCGGTTTGGAGCAGTACGTC. The chain employs TRBV14 and TRBJ2-7; D is unclear. The CDR3 covers 11 residues. Trimming pared 4 bases from V and 7 bases from J, leaving 8 bases between. CDR1 and CDR2 (germline): SGHDN, FVKESK.

The rearrangement uses TRBV18 and TRBJ2-3, with D possibly being TRBD1 (6 bases). V was shortened by 3 bases and J by 3 bases, with 16 bases between the two germline ends. CDR3 length equals 16 residues. CDR1 is KGHSH, CDR2 LQKENI, per germline. CDR3 nucleotides: TGTGCCAGCTCACCGACGAAGGGGGTGCTGACAGATACGCAGTATTTT. It specifies CASSPTKGVLTDTQYF.

The V and J genes are TRBV2 and TRBJ2-2; D unclear. This CDR3 has 13 residues. The V gene's germline CDR1 is SNHLY and CDR2 FYNNEI. Trimming stripped 6 bases from V and 3 bases from J, with 8 bases between. In nucleotides, the CDR3 is TGTGCCAGCAGAGTGACTGACACCGGGGAGCTGTTTTTT. Its protein product is CASRVTDTGELFF.

The rearrangement joins TRBV3-1 (or the pseudogene TRBV3-2) to TRBJ1-5; D gene ambiguous. V was cut by 5 bases and J by 4 bases, with 9 bases left in between. Per the germline V gene, CDR1 is LGHDT and CDR2 is YNNKEL (reference sequence). The CDR3 has 13 amino acids. The CDR3 DNA reads TGTGCCAGCAGCGATACTCTTAATCAGCCCCAGCATTTT. Translating gives CASSDTLNQPQHF.

The chain links TRBV25-1 to TRBJ2-7; TRBD2 is a possible D gene (6 bases). The CDR3 has 13 residues. Trimming stripped 8 bases from V and 2 bases from J, with 13 bases between. The germline V gene encodes CDR1 MGHDK and CDR2 SYGVNS. In DNA, the CDR3 is TGTGCCAGCGGGGGACTTGAGACCTACGAGCAGTACGTC. Amino acid sequence: CASGGLETYEQYV.

The rearrangement uses TRBV6-6 and TRBJ2-3; the match to TRBD1 covers 9 bases. The V gene's germline CDR1 is MNHNY and CDR2 SVGAGI (reference sequence). V lost 2 bases and J lost 4; bases outside the gene matches: 4. This CDR3 contains 15 residues. CDR3 residues: CASSYGQGFADTQYF. The DNA of the CDR3 is TGTGCCAGCAGTTACGGACAGGGGTTCGCAGATACGCAGTATTTT.

The J gene is TRBJ1-2, the V gene TRBV11-2; the D gene is possibly TRBD1 (6 bases). V shed 5 bases and J shed 6 bases, with 16 bases lying between them. The CDR3 covers 14 residues. Germline-derived CDR1 and CDR2 are SGHAT and FQNNGV. The CDR3 sequence is CASSRGQGWDGYTF. CDR3 nucleotide sequence: TGTGCCAGCAGCCGCGGCCAGGGGTGGGATGGCTACACCTTC.

The count of this clone is one. V gene TRBV5-1 combines with J gene TRBJ1-1, with 8 bases lining up with TRBD1. Germline V CDR1 and CDR2: SGHRS, YFSETQ. The V and J ends lost 5 bases and 6 bases, in that order; junction bases with no gene match: 6. CDR3 length equals 13 residues. As DNA, the CDR3 is TGCGCCAGCAGTTCACAGGGGGGTCCTGAAGCTTTCTTT. Encoded protein: CASSSQGGPEAFF.

The V call is TRBV11-2, the J call TRBJ1-2; D possibly corresponds to TRBD1 (6 bases). The CDR3 has 16 amino acids. The V gene's germline CDR1 is SGHAT and CDR2 FQNNGV. V lost 1 base to trimming and J lost 7 bases, with 19 bases between them. The DNA of the CDR3 is TGTGCCAGCAGCTTAGTAGGGGTAGGGACAACAAGTGGCTACACCTTC. It encodes CASSLVGVGTTSGYTF.

This clone showed up just once. The chain couples TRBV19 to TRBJ2-5; TRBD2 agrees at 12 bases. Germline assignment: CDR1 LNHDA and CDR2 SQIVND (reference sequence). This CDR3 has 16 residues. The J segment lost 5 bases and the V segment lost 4 bases, leaving 8 bases of the junction unmatched. CDR3 amino acids: CASSTPSGGAGETQYF. The CDR3 nucleotides read TGTGCCAGTAGTACTCCTAGCGGGGGGGCTGGTGAGACCCAGTACTTC.